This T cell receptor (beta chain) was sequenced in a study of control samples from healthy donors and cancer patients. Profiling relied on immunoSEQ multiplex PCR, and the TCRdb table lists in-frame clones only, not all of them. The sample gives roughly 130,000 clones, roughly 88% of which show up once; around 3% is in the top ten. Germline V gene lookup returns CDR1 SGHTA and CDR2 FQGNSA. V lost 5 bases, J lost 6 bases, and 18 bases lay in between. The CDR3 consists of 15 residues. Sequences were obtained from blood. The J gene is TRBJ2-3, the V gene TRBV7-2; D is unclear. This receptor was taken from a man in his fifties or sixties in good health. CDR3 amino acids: CASSQTPVPLDTQYF. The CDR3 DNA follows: TGTGCCAGCAGCCAAACCCCCGTCCCGCTGGATACGCAGTATTTT. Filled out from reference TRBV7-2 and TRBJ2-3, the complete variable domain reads GAGVSQSPSNKVTEKGKDVELRCDPISGHTALYWYRQSLGQGLEFLIYFQGNSAPDKSGLPSDRFSAERTGGSVSTLTIQRTQQEDSAVYLCASSQTPVPLDTQYFGPGTRLTVL.